The clone carrying this T cell receptor (beta chain) appeared once. The antigen remains unidentified. TCR beta CDR3 regions were amplified from RNA transcripts. The HTBI primer set served for first-round RT-PCR of the TCR CDR3. Each CDR3 protein is one row after TCRdb ran MiXCR on the multiplex PCR reads. The table records roughly 500,000 distinct CDR3 sequences, about 45% of them present only once. These data originate in a study of T cells in Graves' hyperthyroidism and ophthalmopathy. Findings and caveats of the study: Prediction of ophthalmopathy progression came a median around 6 months pre-onset. Most clonotypes that expanded in the thyroid above 0.001 also showed up in blood.

The clonotype originates from an adult woman with Graves' disease, either hyperthyroidism or ophthalmopathy (not recorded which). Sequences were obtained from peripheral blood or thyroid tissue (not recorded which).

DNA of the CDR3: TGCAGCTACGGACTGAACACTGAAGCTTTCTTT. Protein sequence: CSYGLNTEAFF. The rearrangement links TRBV29-1 to TRBJ1-1; D is unresolved. CDR1 SQVTM and CDR2 ANQGSEA come from the germline V gene. Trimming removed 8 bases from V and 0 bases from J, with 7 bases in between. The CDR3 length is 11 residues.